Each of the 12 T cell receptor beta chains below was sequenced from the same sample in a study of T cell responses to AZD1222 COVID-19 vaccine. Sequenced by immunoSEQ multiplex PCR; TCRdb stores in-frame clones only, minus some. The sample has about 61,000 clones; roughly 90% are singletons. The sequencing here drew on peripheral blood, taken on day 0 of AZD1222 vaccination. The source is an adult in good health.

The chain recombines TRBV3-1 (or the pseudogene TRBV3-2) with TRBJ2-3; a weak D match, TRBD2 (5 bases). CDR1 is LGHDT, CDR2 YNNKEL, per germline (reference sequence). V lost 5 bases, J lost 3 bases, and 15 bases lay in between. The CDR3 totals 15 residues. The CDR3 loop reads CASSNQRERTDTQYF. CDR3 nucleotides: TGTGCCAGCAGCAACCAGAGGGAGAGAACAGATACGCAGTATTTT.

The J gene is TRBJ2-5, the V gene TRBV6-5, with D perhaps matching TRBD1 (5 bases). This CDR3 has 14 amino acids. Germline CDR1 reads MNHEY; CDR2 reads SVGAGI. The V and J ends lost 5 bases and 2 bases respectively, with 12 bases between them. Here the CDR3 DNA reads TGTGCCAGCAGTCCTTGGGGCCCACAAGAGACCCAGTACTTC. As protein: CASSPWGPQETQYF.

The chain is built from TRBV5-1 and TRBJ2-3; D is perhaps TRBD1 or TRBD2 (5 bases each). Per germline, CDR1 SGHRS and CDR2 YFSETQ. This CDR3 has 14 amino acids. V lost 4 bases and J lost 6, with 15 bases in between. CDR3 in DNA: TGCGCCAGCAGCCAGACCGGCTGGGGGGATACGCAGTATTTT. This codes for CASSQTGWGDTQYF.

This chain links TRBV3-1 (or the pseudogene TRBV3-2) with TRBJ2-2; D remains ambiguous. This CDR3 is built from 16 residues. The V gene's germline CDR1 is LGHDT and CDR2 YNNKEL (reference sequence). The V gene lost 2 bases and the J gene lost 0 bases, with 10 bases spanning the gap. In DNA form, the CDR3 reads TGTGCCAGCAGCCAATACTGGGCCGCGAACACCGGGGAGCTGTTTTTT. Protein product: CASSQYWAANTGELFF.

This chain connects TRBV7-8 to TRBJ2-6; D is undetermined. V was cut by 6 bases and J by 0 bases, with 12 bases left in between. The CDR3 is made up of 16 amino acids. From germline, CDR1 is SGHVS and CDR2 FQNEAQ. The CDR3 protein is CASSPFLGSGANVLTF. In nucleotides, the CDR3 is TGTGCCAGCAGTCCCTTCTTGGGCTCTGGGGCCAACGTCCTGACTTTC.

The chain uses TRBV24-1 and TRBJ2-3; the D is unclear. Germline V gene sequence: CDR1 KGHDR, CDR2 SFDVKD. CDR3 length equals 13 residues. V was pared by 3 bases and J by 2 bases, with 5 bases between. CDR3: CATSDPYTDTQYF. CDR3 nucleotides: TGTGCCACCAGTGATCCATACACAGATACGCAGTATTTT.

This clone has only one observation. The chain recombines TRBV2 with TRBJ1-6, with a weak D call TRBD1 (5 bases). This CDR3 contains 14 residues. The V and J ends lost 5 bases and 7 bases respectively, with 12 bases between them. Germline V CDR1 and CDR2: SNHLY, FYNNEI. As DNA, the CDR3 is TGTGCCAGCAGTTACCGGGACGGAAATTCACCCCTCCACTTT. Its translation is CASSYRDGNSPLHF.

The chain combines TRBV15 with TRBJ1-1, with D perhaps matching TRBD1 (5 bases). V was cut by 1 base and J by 7 bases, with 7 bases left in between. Germline V lookup: CDR1 LNHNV, CDR2 YYDKDF (reference sequence). The CDR3 is made up of 12 amino acids. The DNA for the CDR3 is TGTGCCACCAGCAGAGTGGGGGATGAAGCTTTCTTT. Translation: CATSRVGDEAFF.

The chain is built from TRBV3-1 (or the pseudogene TRBV3-2) and TRBJ1-1; D not resolved. This CDR3 region has 13 residues. Trimming shortened V by 2 bases and J by 11 bases, and 15 bases separated the two germline ends. The germline CDR1 and CDR2 sequences are LGHDT and YNNKEL (reference sequence). CDR3: CASSQTTELGAFF. DNA of the CDR3: TGTGCCAGCAGCCAAACCACAGAATTGGGGGCTTTCTTT.

The table lists this clone with a count of one. As DNA, the CDR3 is TGCGCCAGCAGCCCCTCCCTAAGCCTAGCGGGGCCCTACGAGCAGTACTTC. Amino acids: CASSPSLSLAGPYEQYF. This chain links TRBV4-1 with TRBJ2-7; 9 nucleotides line up with TRBD2. With V trimmed by 4 bases and J by 2 bases, 12 bases remained unmatched. Germline V gene sequence: CDR1 MGHRA, CDR2 YSYEKL. This CDR3 region has 17 residues.

There are a few counts of this clone. The CDR3 DNA follows: TGTGCCAGCAGCTCCTATACACGGTCGGTCCGGACTGAAGCTTTCTTT. This translates into CASSSYTRSVRTEAFF. The chain is built from TRBV5-4 and TRBJ1-1, with D unresolved. Germline V lookup: CDR1 SGHNT, CDR2 YYREEE (reference sequence). The V end was cut by 3 bases, the J end by 5 bases, with 20 bases between. The CDR3 consists of 16 residues.

CDR3 nucleotide sequence: TGTGCCAGCAGCCCCGGTAGCCCGGGGGGGAGGACAGATACGCAGTATTTT. Translated: CASSPGSPGGRTDTQYF. The chain carries TRBV9 and TRBJ2-3; TRBD2 agrees at 8 bases. CDR3 length: 17 residues. V was pared by 4 bases and J by 3 bases, with 13 bases of the junction left unmatched. Germline V gene sequence: CDR1 SGDLS, CDR2 YYNGEE.